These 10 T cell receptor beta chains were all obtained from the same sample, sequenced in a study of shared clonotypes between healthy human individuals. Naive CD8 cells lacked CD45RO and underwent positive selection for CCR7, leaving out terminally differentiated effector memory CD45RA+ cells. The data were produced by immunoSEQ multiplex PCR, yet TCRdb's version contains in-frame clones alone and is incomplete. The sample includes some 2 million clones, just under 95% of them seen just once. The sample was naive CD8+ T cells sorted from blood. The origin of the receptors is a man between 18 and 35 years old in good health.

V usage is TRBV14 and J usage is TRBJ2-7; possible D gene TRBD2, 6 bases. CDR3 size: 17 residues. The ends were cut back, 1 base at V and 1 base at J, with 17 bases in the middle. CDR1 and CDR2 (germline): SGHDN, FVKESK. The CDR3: CASSQGAGTDLSYEQYF. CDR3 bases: TGTGCCAGCAGCCAAGGGGCCGGGACTGATCTTTCCTACGAGCAGTACTTC.

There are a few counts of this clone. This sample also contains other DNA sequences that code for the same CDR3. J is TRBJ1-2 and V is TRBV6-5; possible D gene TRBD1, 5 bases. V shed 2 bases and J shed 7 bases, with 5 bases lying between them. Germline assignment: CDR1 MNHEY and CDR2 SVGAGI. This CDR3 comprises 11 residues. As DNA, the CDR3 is TGTGCCAGCAGTTACGGGGGTGGCTACACCTTC. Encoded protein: CASSYGGGYTF.

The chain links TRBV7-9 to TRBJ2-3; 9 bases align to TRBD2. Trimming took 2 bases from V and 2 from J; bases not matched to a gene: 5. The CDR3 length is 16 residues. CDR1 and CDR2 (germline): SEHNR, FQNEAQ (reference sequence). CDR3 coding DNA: TGTGCCAGCAGCTTATTGGCTAGCGGGACCACAGATACGCAGTATTTT. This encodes CASSLLASGTTDTQYF.

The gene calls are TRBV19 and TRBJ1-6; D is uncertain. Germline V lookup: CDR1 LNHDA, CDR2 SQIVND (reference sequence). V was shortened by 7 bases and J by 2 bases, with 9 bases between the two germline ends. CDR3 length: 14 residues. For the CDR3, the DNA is TGTGCCAGTAAACCAGGCACCTATAATTCACCCCTCCACTTT. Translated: CASKPGTYNSPLHF.

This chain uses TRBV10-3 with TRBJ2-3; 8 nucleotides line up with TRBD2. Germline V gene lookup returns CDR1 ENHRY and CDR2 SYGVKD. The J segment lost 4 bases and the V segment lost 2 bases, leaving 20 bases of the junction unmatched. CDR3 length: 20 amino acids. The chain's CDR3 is CAISETRAGDLETPPDTQYF. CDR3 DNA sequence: TGTGCCATCAGTGAGACCCGAGCGGGGGATCTGGAAACCCCTCCAGATACGCAGTATTTT.

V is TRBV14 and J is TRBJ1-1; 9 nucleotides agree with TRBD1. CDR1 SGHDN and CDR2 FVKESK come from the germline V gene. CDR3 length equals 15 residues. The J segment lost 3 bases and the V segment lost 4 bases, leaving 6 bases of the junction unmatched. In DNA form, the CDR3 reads TGTGCCAGCAGCCGAACAGGGGGCGCGTACACTGAAGCTTTCTTT. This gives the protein CASSRTGGAYTEAFF.

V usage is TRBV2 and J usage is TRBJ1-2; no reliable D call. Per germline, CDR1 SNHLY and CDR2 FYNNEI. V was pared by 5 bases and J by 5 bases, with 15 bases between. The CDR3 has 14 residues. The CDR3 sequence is CASSSGAASYGYTF. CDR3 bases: TGTGCCAGCAGTTCAGGCGCAGCGTCGTATGGCTACACCTTC.

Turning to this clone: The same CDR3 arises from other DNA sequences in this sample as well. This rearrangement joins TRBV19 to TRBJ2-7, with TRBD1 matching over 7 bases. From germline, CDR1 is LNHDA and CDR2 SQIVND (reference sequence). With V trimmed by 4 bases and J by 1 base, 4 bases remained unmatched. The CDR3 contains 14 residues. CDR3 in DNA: TGTGCCAGTAGTACACCGGGACAGTCCTACGAGCAGTACTTC. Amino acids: CASSTPGQSYEQYF.

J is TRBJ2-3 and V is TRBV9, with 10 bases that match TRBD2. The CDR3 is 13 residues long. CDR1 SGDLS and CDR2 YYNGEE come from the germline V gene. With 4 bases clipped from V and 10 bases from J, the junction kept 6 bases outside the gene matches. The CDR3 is CASSSLAGVPQYF. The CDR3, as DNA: TGTGCCAGCAGCTCCCTAGCGGGGGTCCCGCAGTATTTT. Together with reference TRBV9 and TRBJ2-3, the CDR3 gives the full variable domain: DSGVTQTPKHLITATGQRVTLRCSPRSGDLSVYWYQQSLDQGLQFLIQYYNGEERAKGNILERFSAQQFPDLHSELNLSSLELGDSALYFCASSSLAGVPQYFGPGTRLTVL.

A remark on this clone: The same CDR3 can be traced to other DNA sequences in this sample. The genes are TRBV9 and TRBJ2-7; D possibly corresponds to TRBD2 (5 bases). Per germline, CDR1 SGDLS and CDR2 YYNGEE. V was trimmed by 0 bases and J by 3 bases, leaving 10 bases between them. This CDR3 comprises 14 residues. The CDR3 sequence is CASSVGTENYEQYF. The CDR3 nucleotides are TGTGCCAGCAGCGTAGGGACTGAGAACTACGAGCAGTACTTC.